The following is a T cell receptor (beta chain) sequence with its context. Using immunoSEQ multiplex PCR, the repertoire was profiled, and TCRdb retains in-frame clones only, with some absent. The repertoire consists of a few hundred thousand clones, with about 85% occurring once and the leading ten covering approximately 12%. Between the trimmed V and J ends, which lost 4 bases and 2 bases, there was a span of 10 bases. The length of the CDR3 is 14 residues. CDR1 SGDLS and CDR2 YYNGEE come from the germline V gene. This specimen belongs to a study of blood T cell repertoires in COVID-19. Study-wide background: The United States, Italy and Spain supplied acute and convalescent COVID-19 samples. T cells, B-cell-depleted T cells, or PBMCs provided the cDNA or gDNA that served as material.

The sequencing input was peripheral blood. The rearrangement joins TRBV9 to TRBJ1-5; D not certain. This clonotype was obtained from a woman in her late teens or twenties who had recovered from COVID-19. The CDR3 region is CASSPSAGNQPQHF. CDR3 DNA sequence: TGTGCCAGCAGCCCAAGTGCAGGCAATCAGCCCCAGCATTTT.